This TCR beta chain was captured by sequencing in a study of blood T cell repertoires in COVID-19. Sequenced by immunoSEQ multiplex PCR; TCRdb stores in-frame clones only, minus some. Among tens of thousands of clones listed, roughly 89% were seen once. V gave up 2 bases and J gave up 5 bases, with 10 bases separating them. Germline CDR1 is SGHDN and CDR2 is FVKESK. This CDR3 is 13 amino acids long. This clone appeared once. The chain joins TRBV14 to TRBJ2-7; D might be TRBD2 (7 bases). The sequence was obtained from a woman at least 80 years old with active COVID-19. Sequences were obtained from peripheral blood. CDR3 coding DNA: TGTGCCAGCAGCCAACCGGGGGGCAACGAGCAGTACTTC. This gives the protein CASSQPGGNEQYF.